This TCR beta chain was recorded in a study of CD8+CD57+ T cells in acquired aplastic anemia. Selection for sequencing was limited to patients who had shown CD8+CD57+ cell expansion by flow cytometry. Blood came from patients not yet given any therapy. Genomic DNA provided the template from which TCR beta VDJ and CDR3 profiles were obtained. One entry per CDR3 protein, called by TCRdb with MiXCR from the reads. This table has around 430,000 distinct CDR3 sequences, less than 35% appearing once. The sequenced sample was sorted CD4+, CD8+, or CD8+CD57+ T cells (not recorded which) from PBMCs. The TCR originated in a human donor with aplastic anemia.

CDR3 nucleotides: TGCGCCAGCAGCAGGGGAGCAGGGGGCTCTTACGAGCAGTACTTC. As protein: CASSRGAGGSYEQYF. This sequence joins TRBV10-1 and TRBJ2-7, with 8 bases that match TRBD1. The CDR3 spans 15 residues. Germline lookup yields CDR1 WNHNN and CDR2 SYGVQD (reference sequence). The trim removed 6 bases at V and 4 bases at J, leaving 11 bases unmatched.